This T cell receptor (beta chain) is drawn from a study of blood T cell repertoires in COVID-19. Study details: The United States, Italy and Spain were the sources of the acute and convalescent COVID-19 samples. T cells, B-cell-depleted T cells, or PBMCs supplied cDNA or gDNA.

Trimming pared 4 bases from V and 5 bases from J, leaving 5 bases between. CDR3 length: 12 residues. Germline V CDR1 and CDR2: ENHRY, SYGVKD. Sequencing was performed with immunoSEQ multiplex PCR; in TCRdb, only in-frame clones are kept and a portion is missing. The table has about 200,000 clones, 65% to 90% seen once. The chain carries TRBV10-3 and TRBJ2-2; TRBD1 might be the D (5 bases). The sequenced sample was PBMCs or T cells enriched from blood (not recorded which). This TCR came from a woman in her twenties or thirties who had been exposed to COVID-19. This CDR3 is CAISAGTGELFF. CDR3 coding DNA: TGTGCCATCAGTGCAGGGACCGGGGAGCTGTTTTTT.